This T cell receptor (beta chain) was sequenced for a study of T cells after yellow fever vaccination. This clonotype has a count of ten or more. TCRdb recomputed calls from the 5' RACE reads with MiXCR, one row per CDR3 protein. The top ten clones hold roughly 2% of a sample with about 69,000 distinct CDR3 sequences, 5% to 6.5% of them seen once. CDR3 length: 15 residues. Germline V gene sequence: CDR1 SGHTA, CDR2 FQGNSA. V shed 5 bases, J shed 6 bases, and the junction held 8 bases outside the gene matches. The receptor's source is a man younger than 35 who received the YFV17D yellow fever vaccine. The chain recombines TRBV7-2 with TRBJ2-3, with TRBD2 matching over 10 bases. Sample: CD4+ T cells sorted from PBMCs, taken less than 16 days after the first yellow fever vaccination. CDR3 DNA: TGTGCCAGCAGCGCCCGTAGCGGGGGGAGGGATACGCAGTATTTT. Amino acids: CASSARSGGRDTQYF.